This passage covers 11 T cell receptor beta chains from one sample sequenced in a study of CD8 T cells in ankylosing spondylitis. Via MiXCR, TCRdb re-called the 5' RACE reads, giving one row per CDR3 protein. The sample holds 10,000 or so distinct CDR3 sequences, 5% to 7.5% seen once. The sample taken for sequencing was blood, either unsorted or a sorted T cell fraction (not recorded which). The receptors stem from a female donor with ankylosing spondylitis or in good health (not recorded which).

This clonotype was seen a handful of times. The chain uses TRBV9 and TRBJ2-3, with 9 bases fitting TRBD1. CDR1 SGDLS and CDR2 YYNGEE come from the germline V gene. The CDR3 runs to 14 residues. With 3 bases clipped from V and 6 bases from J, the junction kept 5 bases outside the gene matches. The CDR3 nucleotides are TGTGCCAGCAGCGGGCGGACAGGGGCGGATACGCAGTATTTT. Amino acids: CASSGRTGADTQYF.

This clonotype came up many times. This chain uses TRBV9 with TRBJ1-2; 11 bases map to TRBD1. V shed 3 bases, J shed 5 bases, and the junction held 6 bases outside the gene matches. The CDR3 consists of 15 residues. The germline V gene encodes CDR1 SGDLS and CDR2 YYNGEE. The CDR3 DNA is TGTGCCAGCAGCGCCTCCGGGACAGGGGGTTATGGCTACACCTTC. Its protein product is CASSASGTGGYGYTF.

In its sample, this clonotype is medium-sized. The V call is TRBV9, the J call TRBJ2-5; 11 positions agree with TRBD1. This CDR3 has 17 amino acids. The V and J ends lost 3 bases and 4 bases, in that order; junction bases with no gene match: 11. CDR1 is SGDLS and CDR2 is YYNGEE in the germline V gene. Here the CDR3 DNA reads TGTGCCAGCAGCGCCACGGGCGGGACAGGGGGTAGAGAGACCCAGTACTTC. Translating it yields CASSATGGTGGRETQYF.

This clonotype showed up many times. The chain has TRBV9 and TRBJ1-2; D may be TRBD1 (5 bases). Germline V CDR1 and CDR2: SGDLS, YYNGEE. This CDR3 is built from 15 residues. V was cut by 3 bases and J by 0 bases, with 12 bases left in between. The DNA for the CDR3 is TGTGCCAGCAGCGAAACAGGTTCAGCTAACTATGGCTACACCTTC. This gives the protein CASSETGSANYGYTF.

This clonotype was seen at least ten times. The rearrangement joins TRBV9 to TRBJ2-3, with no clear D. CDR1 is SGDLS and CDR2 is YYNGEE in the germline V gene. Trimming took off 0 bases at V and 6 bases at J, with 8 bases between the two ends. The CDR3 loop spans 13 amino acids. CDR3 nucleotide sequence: TGTGCCAGCAGCGTAGCCCTTTACGATACGCAGTATTTT. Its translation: CASSVALYDTQYF.

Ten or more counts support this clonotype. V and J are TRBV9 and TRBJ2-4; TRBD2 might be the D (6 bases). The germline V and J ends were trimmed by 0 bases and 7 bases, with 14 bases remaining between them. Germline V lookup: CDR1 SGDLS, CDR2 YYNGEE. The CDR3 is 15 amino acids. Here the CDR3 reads CASSVGSSGGNIQYF. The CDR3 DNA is TGTGCCAGCAGCGTAGGTTCCAGCGGAGGGAACATTCAGTACTTC.

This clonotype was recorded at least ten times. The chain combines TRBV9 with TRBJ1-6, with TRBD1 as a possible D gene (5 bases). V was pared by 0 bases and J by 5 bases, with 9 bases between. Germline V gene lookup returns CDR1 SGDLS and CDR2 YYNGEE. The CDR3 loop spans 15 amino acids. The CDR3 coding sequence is TGTGCCAGCAGCGTAGAGCAGGGTCATAATTCACCCCTCCACTTT. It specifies CASSVEQGHNSPLHF.

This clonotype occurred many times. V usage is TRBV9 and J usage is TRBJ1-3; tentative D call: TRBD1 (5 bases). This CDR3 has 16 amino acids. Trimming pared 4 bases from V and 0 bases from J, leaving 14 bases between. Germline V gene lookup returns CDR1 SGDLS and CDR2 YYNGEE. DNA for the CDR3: TGTGCCAGCAGCCCATCTGTGGGGCCCTCTGGAAACACCATATATTTT. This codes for CASSPSVGPSGNTIYF.

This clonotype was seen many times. The CDR3 nucleotides read TGTGCCAGCAGCGTCGGGACAGCTCCCTACGAGCAGTACTTC. Residues: CASSVGTAPYEQYF. The chain has TRBV9 and TRBJ2-7; 7 nucleotides align to TRBD1. With V trimmed by 2 bases and J by 2 bases, 4 bases remained unmatched. The CDR3 covers 14 residues. The germline CDR1 and CDR2 sequences are SGDLS and YYNGEE. Using reference TRBV9 and TRBJ2-7 for the parts outside the CDR3, the full variable domain is DSGVTQTPKHLITATGQRVTLRCSPRSGDLSVYWYQQSLDQGLQFLIQYYNGEERAKGNILERFSAQQFPDLHSELNLSSLELGDSALYFCASSVGTAPYEQYFGPGTRLTVT.

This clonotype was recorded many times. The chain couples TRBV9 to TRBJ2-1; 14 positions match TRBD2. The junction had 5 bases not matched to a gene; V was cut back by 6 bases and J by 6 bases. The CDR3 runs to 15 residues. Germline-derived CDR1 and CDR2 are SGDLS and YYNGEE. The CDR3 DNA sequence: TGTGCCAGCACCATCGGGACTAGCGGGAGCAATGAGCAGTTCTTC. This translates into CASTIGTSGSNEQFF.

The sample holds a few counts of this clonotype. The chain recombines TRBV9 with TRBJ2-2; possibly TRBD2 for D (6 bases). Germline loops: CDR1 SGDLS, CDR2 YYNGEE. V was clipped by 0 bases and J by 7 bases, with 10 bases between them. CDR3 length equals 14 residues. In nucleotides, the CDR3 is TGTGCCAGCAGCGTAGAACTAGCTGGCGGGGAGCTGTTTTTT. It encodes CASSVELAGGELFF.